One and the same sample provided the 4 T cell receptor beta chains below, sequenced in a study of cytomegalovirus exposure and HLA in healthy donors. Profiling relied on immunoSEQ multiplex PCR, and the TCRdb table lists in-frame clones only, not all of them. The table lists about 130,000 clones, roughly 89% of them singletons. Sequencing was performed on PBMCs. The origin of the receptors is a woman younger than 35 in good health and CMV-seropositive.

As to this clone: Within the sample, other DNA sequences also encode this same CDR3. J is TRBJ2-5 and V is TRBV6-1; 14 bases are a match to TRBD2. The V gene's germline CDR1 is MNHNS and CDR2 SASEGT. The CDR3 runs to 15 residues. Trimming took 6 bases from V and 2 from J; bases not matched to a gene: 2. The CDR3 bases are TGTGCCAGCAGCGGACTAGCGGGGGGACAAGAGACCCAGTACTTC. Translating it yields CASSGLAGGQETQYF.

CDR3 in amino acids: CASSSLGGQNTIYF. CDR3 nucleotide sequence: TGTGCCAGCAGCTCATTGGGGGGGCAGAACACCATATATTTT. This sequence joins TRBV9 and TRBJ1-3, with D possibly being TRBD1 (6 bases). From germline, CDR1 is SGDLS and CDR2 YYNGEE. This CDR3 has 14 amino acids. The V end was cut by 4 bases, the J end by 7 bases, with 15 bases between.

DNA for the CDR3: TGTGCCAGCAATCGGGGGGTGGAGACCCAGTACTTC. Amino acid sequence: CASNRGVETQYF. This chain joins TRBV28 and TRBJ2-5; 7 positions match TRBD2. The V segment lost 7 bases and the J segment 5 bases; nucleotides outside the gene matches: 4. This CDR3 region has 12 residues. CDR1 and CDR2 (germline): MDHEN, SYDVKM. Using reference TRBV28 and TRBJ2-5 for the parts outside the CDR3, the full variable domain is DVKVTQSSRYLVKRTGEKVFLECVQDMDHENMFWYRQDPGLGLRLIYFSYDVKMKEKGDIPEGYSVSREKKERFSLILESASTNQTSMYLCASNRGVETQYFGPGTRLLVL.

Details on this clone: Germline is not matched at one junction end, which may reflect a read error. The rearrangement uses TRBV4-3 and TRBJ2-1, with 11 bases that match TRBD2. The germline V gene encodes CDR1 LGHNA and CDR2 YSLEER. The CDR3 extends over 17 amino acids. DNA of the CDR3: TGCGCCAGCAGCCAAGGGTTTAGCGGGGGGGCCTATAATGAGCAGTTCTTC. This sequence encodes CASSQGFSGGAYNEQFF.